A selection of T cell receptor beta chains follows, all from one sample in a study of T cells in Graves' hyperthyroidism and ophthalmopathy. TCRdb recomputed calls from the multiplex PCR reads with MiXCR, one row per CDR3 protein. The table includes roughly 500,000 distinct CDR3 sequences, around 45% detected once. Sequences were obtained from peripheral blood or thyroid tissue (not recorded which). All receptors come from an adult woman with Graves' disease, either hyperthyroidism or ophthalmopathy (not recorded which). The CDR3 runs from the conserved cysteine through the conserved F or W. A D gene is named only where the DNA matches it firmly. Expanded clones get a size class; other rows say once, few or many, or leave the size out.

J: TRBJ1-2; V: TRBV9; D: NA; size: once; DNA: TGTGCCAGCAGCGTAGGTCTAGCGGGAGGCTATGGCTACACCTTC; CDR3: CASSVGLAGGYGYTF
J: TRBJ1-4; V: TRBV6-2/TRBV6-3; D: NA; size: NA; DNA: TGTGCCAGCAGTGTACTCCAGGCCCCTAATGAAAAACTGTTTTTT; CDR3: CASSVLQAPNEKLFF
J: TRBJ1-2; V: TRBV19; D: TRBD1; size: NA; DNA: TGTGCCAGTACCTTCTCCGGGACAGGGAGCTTGGCTTATGGCTACACCTTC; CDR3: CASTFSGTGSLAYGYTF
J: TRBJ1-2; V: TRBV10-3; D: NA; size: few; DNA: TGTGCCATCAGTGAGTCGACCCTGGCCGGATCCCTTGGCACCTTC; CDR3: CAISESTLAGSLGTF
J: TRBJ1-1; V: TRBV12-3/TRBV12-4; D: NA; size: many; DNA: TGTGCCAGCACCTCCCTATGGACAGACGTGAACACTGAAGCTTTCTTT; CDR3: CASTSLWTDVNTEAFF
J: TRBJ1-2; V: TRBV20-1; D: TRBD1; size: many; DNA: TGCAGTGCCCCCGCAGGACAGGGAAGAGGCACCTTC; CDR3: CSAPAGQGRGTF
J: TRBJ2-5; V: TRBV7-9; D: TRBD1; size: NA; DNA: TGTGCCAGCAGCTTAGACCTGACAGGGGATATAACCCAGTACTTC; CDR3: CASSLDLTGDITQYF
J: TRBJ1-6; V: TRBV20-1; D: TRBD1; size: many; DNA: TGCAGTGCTAGGTGGAGGGGGCGTCCTAATTCACCCCTCCACTTT; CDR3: CSARWRGRPNSPLHF
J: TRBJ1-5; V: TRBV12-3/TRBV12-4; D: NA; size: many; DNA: TGTGCCAGCAGCTACACTAATAGCAATCAGCCCCAGCATTTT; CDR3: CASSYTNSNQPQHF
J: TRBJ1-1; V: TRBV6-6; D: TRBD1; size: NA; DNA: TGTGCCAGCAGTTACTCGGTTAGGTGGGGACAGGGGGTCCCTGAAGCTTTCTTT; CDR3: CASSYSVRWGQGVPEAFF
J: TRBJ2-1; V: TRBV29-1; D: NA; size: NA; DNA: TGCAGCGTGGCTAATTGGGGGGTTTACAATGAGCAGTTCTTC; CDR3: CSVANWGVYNEQFF
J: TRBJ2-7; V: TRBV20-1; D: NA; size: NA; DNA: TGCAGTGCTAGCGGGGACGTCTCCTACGAGCAGTACTTC; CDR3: CSASGDVSYEQYF
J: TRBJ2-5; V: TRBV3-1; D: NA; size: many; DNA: TGTGCCAGCAGCTATCGGACGGCGGAGACCCAGTACTTC; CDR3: CASSYRTAETQYF
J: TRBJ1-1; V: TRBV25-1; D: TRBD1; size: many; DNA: TGTGCCAGCGCGGACAGGGGAGTGGGGTTGAACACTGAAGCTTTCTTT; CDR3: CASADRGVGLNTEAFF
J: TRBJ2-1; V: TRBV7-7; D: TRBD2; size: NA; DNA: TGTGCTAGCAGCCCAGACACGAGCGGGAGACAGTTCTTC; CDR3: CASSPDTSGRQFF
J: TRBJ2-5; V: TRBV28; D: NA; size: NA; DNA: TGTGCCAGCAGGAAGGGGTACCAAGAGACCCAGTACTTC; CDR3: CASRKGYQETQYF
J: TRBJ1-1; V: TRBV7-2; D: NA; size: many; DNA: TGTGCCAGCAGCTTAGTGGCCCACAGGGCCAACACTGAAGCTTTCTTT; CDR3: CASSLVAHRANTEAFF
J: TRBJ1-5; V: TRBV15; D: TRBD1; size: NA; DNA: TGTGCCACCGGGACAGGAAATAATCAGCCCCAGCATTTT; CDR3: CATGTGNNQPQHF
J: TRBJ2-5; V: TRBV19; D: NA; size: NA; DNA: TGTGCCAGTAGTATGTCGGCTAGGGGGTCGGAGACCCAGTACTTC; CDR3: CASSMSARGSETQYF
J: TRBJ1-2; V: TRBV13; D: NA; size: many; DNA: TGTGCCAGCAGCCTTGGACGGATAAACTATGGCTACACCTTC; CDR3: CASSLGRINYGYTF
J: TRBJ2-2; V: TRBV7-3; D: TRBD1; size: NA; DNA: TGTGCCAGCAGTTGGCCGGGACAGGGTGTTATAACCGGGGAGCTGTTTTTT; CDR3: CASSWPGQGVITGELFF
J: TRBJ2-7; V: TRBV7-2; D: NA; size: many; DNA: TGTGCCAGCAGCCCTTTTAGGGGGAGAGGATACGAGCAGTACTTC; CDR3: CASSPFRGRGYEQYF
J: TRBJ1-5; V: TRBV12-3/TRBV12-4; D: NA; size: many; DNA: TGTGCCAGCAGTCCCTCAGTGAGCAATCAGCCCCAGCATTTT; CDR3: CASSPSVSNQPQHF
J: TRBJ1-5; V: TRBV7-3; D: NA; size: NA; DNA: TGTGCCAGCAGCTTCGCGAGGGTCCAGGGAGAGACCCAGCATTTT; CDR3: CASSFARVQGETQHF
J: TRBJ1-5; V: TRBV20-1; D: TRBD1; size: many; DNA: TGCAGTGCTAGAGTCCTAACTGACAGGGAAAATCAGCCCCAGCATTTT; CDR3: CSARVLTDRENQPQHF
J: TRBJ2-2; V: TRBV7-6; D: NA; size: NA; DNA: TGTGCCAGCAGTTACCAGGACAGGGAGCTGTTTTTT; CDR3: CASSYQDRELFF
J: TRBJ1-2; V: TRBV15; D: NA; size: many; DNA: TGTGCCACCAGCAGGGACCCGGGGGATGGCTACACCTTC; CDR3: CATSRDPGDGYTF
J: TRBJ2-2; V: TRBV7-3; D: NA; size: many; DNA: TGTGCCAGCAGCCCCCAAGCGTTTACGAACACCGGGGAGCTGTTTTTT; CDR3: CASSPQAFTNTGELFF
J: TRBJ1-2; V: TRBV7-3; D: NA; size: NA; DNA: TGTGCCAGCAGCCCGACGGGTTCGGGCTATGGCTGCACCTTC; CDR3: CASSPTGSGYGCTF
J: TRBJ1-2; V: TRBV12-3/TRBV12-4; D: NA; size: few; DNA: TGTGCCAGCAGGCTCAACATCGATGGCTACACCTTC; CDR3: CASRLNIDGYTF
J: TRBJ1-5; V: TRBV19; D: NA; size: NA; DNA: TGTGCCAGTAGACGACGTCGGGACGCCGGGGCCCTACAGCCCCAGCATTTT; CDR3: CASRRRRDAGALQPQHF
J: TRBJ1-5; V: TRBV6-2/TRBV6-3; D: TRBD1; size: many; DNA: TGTGCCAGCAGTTTGGACAGGTTCAGACCCCAGCATTTT; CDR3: CASSLDRFRPQHF
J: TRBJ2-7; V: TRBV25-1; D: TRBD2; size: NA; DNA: TGTGCCAGCAGTGCTAGGGTCCGACTAGCGGGAGCGGTCGAGCAGTACTTC; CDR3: CASSARVRLAGAVEQYF
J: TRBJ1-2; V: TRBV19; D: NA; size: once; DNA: TGTGCCAGTAGTCGGCGGGGGATTCGGGGCTACACCTTC; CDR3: CASSRRGIRGYTF
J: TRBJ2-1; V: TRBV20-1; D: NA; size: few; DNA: TGCAGTGCTAGTCATACTGTCCGGAATGAGCAGTTCTTC; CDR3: CSASHTVRNEQFF
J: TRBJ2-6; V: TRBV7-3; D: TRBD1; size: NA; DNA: TGTGCCAGCAGCCCCGACAGGGGAGATGGGGCCAACGTCCTGACTTTC; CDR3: CASSPDRGDGANVLTF
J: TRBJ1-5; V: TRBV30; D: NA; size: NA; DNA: TGTGCCTGGAGTGTAAGGCAGGGAAGAGGTCAGCCCCAGCATTTT; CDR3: CAWSVRQGRGQPQHF
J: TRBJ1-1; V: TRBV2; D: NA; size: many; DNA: TGTGCCAGCACTGGGGGCCGGATCACTGAAGCTTTCTTT; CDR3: CASTGGRITEAFF
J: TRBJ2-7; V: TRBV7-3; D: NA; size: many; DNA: TGTGCCAGCAGCCCCCATCCACCCTCCGAGCAGTACTTC; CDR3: CASSPHPPSEQYF
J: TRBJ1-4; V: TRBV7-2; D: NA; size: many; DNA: TGTGCCAGCAGCTCGGTGGACAGTGAAAAACTGTTTTTT; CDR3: CASSSVDSEKLFF
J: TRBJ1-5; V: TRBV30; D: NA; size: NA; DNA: TGTGCCTGGAGTGCGAACTTTAAACAGCCCCAGCATTTT; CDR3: CAWSANFKQPQHF